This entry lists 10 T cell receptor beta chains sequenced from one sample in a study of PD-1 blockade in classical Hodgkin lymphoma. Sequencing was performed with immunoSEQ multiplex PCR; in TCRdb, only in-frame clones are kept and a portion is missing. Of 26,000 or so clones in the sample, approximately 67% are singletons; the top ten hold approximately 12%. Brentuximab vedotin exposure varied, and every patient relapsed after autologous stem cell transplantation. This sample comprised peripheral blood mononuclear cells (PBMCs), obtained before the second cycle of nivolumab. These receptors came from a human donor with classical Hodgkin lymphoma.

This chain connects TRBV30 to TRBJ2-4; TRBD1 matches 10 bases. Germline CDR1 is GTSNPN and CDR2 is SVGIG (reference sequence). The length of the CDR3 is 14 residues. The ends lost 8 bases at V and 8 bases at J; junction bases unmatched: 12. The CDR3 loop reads CAGKGGTGEDIQYF. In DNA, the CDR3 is TGTGCCGGGAAGGGTGGGACAGGGGAGGACATTCAGTACTTC. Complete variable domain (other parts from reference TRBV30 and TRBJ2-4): SQTIHQWPATLVQPVGSPLSLECTVEGTSNPNLYWYRQAAGRGLQLLFYSVGIGQISSEVPQNLSASRPQDRQFILSSKKLLLSDSGFYLCAGKGGTGEDIQYFGAGTRLSVL.

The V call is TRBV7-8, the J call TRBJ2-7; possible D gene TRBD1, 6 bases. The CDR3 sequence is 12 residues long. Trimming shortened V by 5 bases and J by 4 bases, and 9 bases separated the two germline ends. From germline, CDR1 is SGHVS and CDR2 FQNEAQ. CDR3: CASSLTGYEQYF. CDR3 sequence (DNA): TGTGCCAGCAGCCTAACAGGGTACGAGCAGTACTTC.

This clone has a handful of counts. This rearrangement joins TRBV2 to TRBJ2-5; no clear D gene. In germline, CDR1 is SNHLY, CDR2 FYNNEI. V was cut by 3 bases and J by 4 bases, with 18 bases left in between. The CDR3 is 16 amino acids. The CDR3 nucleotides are TGTGCCAGCAGTGATTATTCAGGATCCGCCGGAGAGACCCAGTACTTC. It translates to CASSDYSGSAGETQYF.

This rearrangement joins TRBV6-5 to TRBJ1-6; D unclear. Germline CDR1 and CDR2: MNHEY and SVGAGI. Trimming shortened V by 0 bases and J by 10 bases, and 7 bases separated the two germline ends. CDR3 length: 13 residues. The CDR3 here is CASSYSMFSPLHF. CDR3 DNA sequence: TGTGCCAGCAGTTACTCGATGTTCTCACCCCTCCACTTT.

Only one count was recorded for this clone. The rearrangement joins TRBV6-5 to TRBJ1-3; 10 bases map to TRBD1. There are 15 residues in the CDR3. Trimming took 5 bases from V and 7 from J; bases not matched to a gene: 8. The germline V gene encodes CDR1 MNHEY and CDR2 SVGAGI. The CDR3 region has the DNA TGTGCCAGCAGTAGAACCGGGACAGGGGTGAACACCATATATTTT. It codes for CASSRTGTGVNTIYF.

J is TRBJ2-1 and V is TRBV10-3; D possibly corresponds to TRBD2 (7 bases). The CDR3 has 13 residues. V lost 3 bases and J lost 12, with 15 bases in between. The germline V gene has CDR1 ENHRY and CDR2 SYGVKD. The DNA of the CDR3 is TGTGCCATCAGTGAATCTGGCGGGGGCTCGCAGTTCTTC. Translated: CAISESGGGSQFF.

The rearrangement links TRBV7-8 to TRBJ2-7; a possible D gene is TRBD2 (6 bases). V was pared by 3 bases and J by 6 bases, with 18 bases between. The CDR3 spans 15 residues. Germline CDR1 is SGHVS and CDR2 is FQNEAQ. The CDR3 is CASSLWLRDSREQYF. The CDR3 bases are TGTGCCAGCAGCTTGTGGCTAAGGGACTCACGCGAGCAGTACTTC. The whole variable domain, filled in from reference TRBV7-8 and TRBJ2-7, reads GAGVSQSPRYKVAKRGQDVALRCDPISGHVSLFWYQQALGQGPEFLTYFQNEAQLDKSGLPSDRFFAERPEGSVSTLKIQRTQQEDSAVYLCASSLWLRDSREQYFGPGTRLTVT.

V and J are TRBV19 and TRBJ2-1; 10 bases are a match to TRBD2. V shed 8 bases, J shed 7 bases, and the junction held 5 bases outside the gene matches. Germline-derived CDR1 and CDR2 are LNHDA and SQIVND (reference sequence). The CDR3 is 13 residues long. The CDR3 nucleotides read TGTGCCAGTGTAGCGGGGGGTAGAAATGAGCAGTTCTTC. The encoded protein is CASVAGGRNEQFF.

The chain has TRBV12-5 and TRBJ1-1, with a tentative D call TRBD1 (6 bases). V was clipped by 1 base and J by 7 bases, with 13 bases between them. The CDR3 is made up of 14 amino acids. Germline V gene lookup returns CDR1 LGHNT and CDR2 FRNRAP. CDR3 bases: TGTGCTAGTGGTTTGGGCCAAAGGGGGGGTGAAGCTTTCTTT. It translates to CASGLGQRGGEAFF.

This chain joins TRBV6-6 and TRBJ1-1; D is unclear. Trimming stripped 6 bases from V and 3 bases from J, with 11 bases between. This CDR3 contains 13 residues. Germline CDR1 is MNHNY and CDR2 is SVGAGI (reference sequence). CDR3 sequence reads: CASRGLVDTEAFF. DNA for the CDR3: TGTGCCAGCAGGGGCCTGGTCGACACTGAAGCTTTCTTT.